These 15 T cell receptor beta chains came from one sample sequenced in a study of blood T cells in healthy people across ages. The authors ran a second PCR of roughly 6 to 11 cycles using a sample-barcoded 5' primer and a J-beta primer mix. TCRdb itself ran the 5' RACE reads through MiXCR, one entry per CDR3 protein. The sample contains under 800,000 distinct CDR3 sequences, under 25% of which appear only once. The material sequenced was blood. The receptor set was obtained from a man between 65 and 79 years old in good health.

This clonotype was seen repeatedly, ten times or more. The chain employs TRBV3-1 and TRBJ2-5; 7 positions match TRBD2. This CDR3 region has 16 residues. V was pared by 5 bases and J by 0 bases, with 9 bases of the junction left unmatched. The germline V gene has CDR1 LGHDT and CDR2 YNNKEL (reference sequence). CDR3: CASSDNSGAYQETQYF. Here the CDR3 DNA reads TGTGCCAGCAGCGACAACAGCGGGGCGTACCAAGAGACCCAGTACTTC.

This clonotype has only a few counts. A read error may produce the germline difference seen at one junction end. The genes are TRBV10-2 and TRBJ2-1, with TRBD2 matching 12 bases. Germline V gene data show CDR1 as WSHSY and CDR2 as SAAADI. The CDR3 is 15 residues long. The CDR3 sequence is CASSGLAGVRNEQSF. In DNA form, the CDR3 reads TGCGCCAGCAGTGGACTAGCGGGAGTGCGGAATGAGCAGTCCTTC.

The chain has TRBV20-1 and TRBJ1-5; no clear D. This CDR3 has 12 residues. V lost 3 bases and J 6 bases, leaving 9 bases between the germline ends. Germline-derived CDR1 and CDR2 are DFQATT and SNEGSKA (reference sequence). In DNA, the CDR3 is TGCAGTGCTAGGGGAGGCGGTCAGCCCCAGCATTTT. It is translated as CSARGGGQPQHF.

There are a few counts of this clonotype. V and J are TRBV7-2 and TRBJ2-3, with D unresolved. The CDR3 is 13 amino acids. Germline-derived CDR1 and CDR2 are SGHTA and FQGNSA. The V end lost 5 bases, the J end lost 4 bases, and 10 bases lay between the germline ends. The CDR3 nucleotides are TGTGCCAGCAGCCCCGGCTGGGCAGATACGCAGTATTTT. Its translation: CASSPGWADTQYF.

The chain combines TRBV9 with TRBJ2-5; D perhaps matches TRBD2 (5 bases). This CDR3 has 14 residues. Deletions cut 0 bases from V and 5 bases from J, with 11 bases between. Per germline, CDR1 SGDLS and CDR2 YYNGEE. CDR3: CASSVVPSGETQYF. CDR3 DNA: TGTGCCAGCAGCGTAGTTCCTTCGGGGGAGACCCAGTACTTC.

This clonotype has a handful of counts. The chain has TRBV10-3 and TRBJ2-7; 12 bases match TRBD2. J was trimmed by 6 bases and V by 6 bases; bases with no gene match: 3. There are 13 residues in the CDR3. The germline V gene encodes CDR1 ENHRY and CDR2 SYGVKD. The DNA of the CDR3 is TGTGCCATCAGGACTAGCGGGAGAACCGAGCAGTACTTC. This sequence encodes CAIRTSGRTEQYF.

The rearrangement links TRBV5-1 to TRBJ2-7; either TRBD1 or TRBD2 may fit D (5 bases each). Germline CDR1 and CDR2: SGHRS and YFSETQ. There are 15 residues in the CDR3. V lost 2 bases to trimming and J lost 6 bases, with 18 bases between them. DNA of the CDR3: TGCGCCAGCAGCTTTTGGGACGGCCTCAAGAGCGAGCAGTACTTC. Encoded protein: CASSFWDGLKSEQYF.

This clonotype occurred many times. The J gene is TRBJ2-3, the V gene TRBV29-1; D call uncertain. CDR3 size: 11 residues. Germline V gene data show CDR1 as SQVTM and CDR2 as ANQGSEA. Trimming removed 5 bases from V and 2 bases from J, with 5 bases in between. CDR3 in DNA: TGCAGCGTTAACCCCACAGATACGCAGTATTTT. This encodes CSVNPTDTQYF.

The genes are TRBV6-5 and TRBJ1-4; 8 bases are shared with TRBD1. The CDR3 runs 15 residues. Germline V gene sequence: CDR1 MNHEY, CDR2 SVGAGI. With V trimmed by 0 bases and J by 7 bases, 4 bases remained unmatched. CDR3 sequence (DNA): TGTGCCAGCAGTTACTCGCCAGGGGGCCGTGAAAAACTGTTTTTT. The encoded protein is CASSYSPGGREKLFF.

The CDR3 region is CASSERLSETQYF. The CDR3 DNA is TGTGCCAGCAGTGAGAGACTTTCAGAGACCCAGTACTTC. The chain links TRBV2 to TRBJ2-5; D gene unclear. The CDR3 consists of 13 residues. Germline V lookup: CDR1 SNHLY, CDR2 FYNNEI. Trimming stripped 3 bases from V and 4 bases from J, with 9 bases between. The variable domain in full, with the rest retrieved from reference TRBV2 and TRBJ2-5, is EPEVTQTPSHQVTQMGQEVILRCVPISNHLYFYWYRQILGQKVEFLVSFYNNEISEKSEIFDDQFSVERPDGSNFTLKIRSTKLEDSAMYFCASSERLSETQYFGPGTRLLVL.

This clonotype was counted a few times. The V gene is TRBV20-1, the J gene TRBJ2-7; D is possibly TRBD1 or TRBD2 (5 bases each). V was trimmed by 0 bases and J by 6 bases, leaving 15 bases between them. The CDR3 extends over 14 amino acids. The germline CDR1 and CDR2 sequences are DFQATT and SNEGSKA (reference sequence). In DNA, the CDR3 is TGCAGTGCTAGAGATTATGGGGGATCCAGCGAGCAGTACTTC. Protein: CSARDYGGSSEQYF.

This clonotype was counted between two and nine times. This chain connects TRBV12-3 or TRBV12-4 to TRBJ2-1; D is unresolved. Trimming removed 1 base from V and 6 bases from J, with 10 bases in between. The CDR3 is 14 residues long. The CDR3 here is CASSLGEPPNEQFF. The CDR3 DNA sequence: TGTGCCAGCAGTTTAGGAGAACCCCCCAATGAGCAGTTCTTC.

This clonotype was seen more than once but under ten times. The rearrangement uses TRBV15 and TRBJ2-5; TRBD1 aligns across 7 bases. CDR1 is LNHNV and CDR2 is YYDKDF in the germline V gene (reference sequence). The CDR3 extends over 16 amino acids. With 3 bases clipped from V and 5 bases from J, the junction kept 12 bases outside the gene matches. The CDR3 here is CATSRIRGPIRETQYF. Written as DNA, the CDR3 is TGTGCCACCAGCAGGATAAGGGGGCCCATAAGGGAGACCCAGTACTTC.

This clonotype showed up just a few times. The V and J genes are TRBV15 and TRBJ2-1, with D tentatively TRBD1 or TRBD2 (5 bases each). The end of the DNA is better explained by TRBJ2-5, so the J call may be wrong. Germline loops: CDR1 LNHNV, CDR2 YYDKDF (reference sequence). CDR3 length equals 14 residues. DNA for the CDR3: TGTGCCACCAGCAGAGCGACCCCGAGGGGGACCCAGTACTTC. Translating gives CATSRATPRGTQYF.

This clonotype was seen a few times. The chain is built from TRBV29-1 and TRBJ2-1; D is tentatively TRBD1 or TRBD2 (5 bases each). In germline, CDR1 is SQVTM, CDR2 ANQGSEA. The V gene lost 8 bases and the J gene lost 6 bases, with 14 bases spanning the gap. This CDR3 spans 12 amino acids. The CDR3 bases are TGCAGCATAAGTGGGACCATCAATGAGCAGTTCTTC. Its translation is CSISGTINEQFF.